Each of the 10 T cell receptor beta chains below was sequenced from the same sample in a study of blood T cell repertoires in COVID-19. Some clones are missing from TCRdb's copy, which holds only in-frame ones; the method was immunoSEQ multiplex PCR. Here the sample spans 350,000 to 400,000 clones, 75% to 90% being singletons. Material: peripheral blood. The receptors here all came from a woman aged 60-75 years with COVID-19, enrolled during active disease.

The table lists this clone with a count of one. The chain couples TRBV27 to TRBJ1-2; 12 nucleotides match TRBD1. Germline V gives CDR1 MNHEY, CDR2 SMNVEV (reference sequence). This CDR3 has 16 residues. Trimming at V came to 6 bases and at J to 7 bases, leaving 12 bases not matched to a gene. The CDR3 here is CASRISSGTGGGGYTF. The CDR3 region has the DNA TGTGCCAGCAGAATCTCCTCCGGGACAGGGGGCGGTGGCTACACCTTC.

J is TRBJ2-1 and V is TRBV6-6; a possible D gene is TRBD1 (6 bases). The length of the CDR3 is 13 residues. Germline lookup yields CDR1 MNHNY and CDR2 SVGAGI (reference sequence). Trimming took off 5 bases at V and 8 bases at J, with 13 bases between the two ends. CDR3 DNA: TGTGCCAGCAGTCTCTTGGGACAAGATGAGCAGTTCTTC. Protein sequence: CASSLLGQDEQFF.

This chain joins TRBV7-2 and TRBJ2-6, with 10 bases lining up with TRBD1. CDR3 length: 18 amino acids. Germline-derived CDR1 and CDR2 are SGHTA and FQGNSA. J lost 0 bases, V lost 1 base, and 3 bases had no gene match. In nucleotides, the CDR3 is TGTGCCAGCAGCTTAGGGACAGGGGGTTACTCTGGGGCCAACGTCCTGACTTTC. Protein sequence: CASSLGTGGYSGANVLTF.

V and J are TRBV18 and TRBJ1-2, with 8 bases matching TRBD1. CDR3 length: 16 amino acids. V gave up 2 bases and J gave up 6 bases; unmatched junction bases: 11. Germline V gives CDR1 KGHSH, CDR2 LQKENI. This CDR3 is CASSPGTGQGRDGYTF. CDR3 DNA: TGTGCCAGCTCACCAGGGACCGGACAGGGACGTGATGGCTACACCTTC. Full variable domain (outside the CDR3, taken from reference TRBV18 and TRBJ1-2): NAGVMQNPRHLVRRRGQEARLRCSPMKGHSHVYWYRQLPEEGLKFMVYLQKENIIDESGMPKERFSAEFPKEGPSILRIQQVVRGDSAAYFCASSPGTGQGRDGYTFGSGTRLTVV.

The chain combines TRBV2 with TRBJ1-1; 9 nucleotides match TRBD1. V lost 5 bases, J lost 0 bases, and 13 bases stayed unmatched. Germline loops: CDR1 SNHLY, CDR2 FYNNEI. The CDR3 loop spans 18 amino acids. The CDR3 loop reads CASSQTRDRARMNTEAFF. The CDR3 nucleotides are TGTGCCAGCAGTCAAACCCGGGACAGGGCACGGATGAACACTGAAGCTTTCTTT.

This chain connects TRBV14 to TRBJ2-7, with 7 bases identical to TRBD2. From germline, CDR1 is SGHDN and CDR2 FVKESK. The trim removed 4 bases at V and 2 bases at J, leaving 8 bases unmatched. The CDR3 has 15 amino acids. CDR3 sequence: CASSPAGQGAYEQYF. DNA of the CDR3: TGTGCCAGCAGCCCAGCGGGGCAGGGAGCCTACGAGCAGTACTTC. The full variable domain, rest sourced from reference TRBV14 and TRBJ2-7, is EAGVTQFPSHSVIEKGQTVTLRCDPISGHDNLYWYRRVMGKEIKFLLHFVKESKQDESGMPNNRFLAERTGGTYSTLKVQPAELEDSGVYFCASSPAGQGAYEQYFGPGTRLTVT.

The genes are TRBV5-1 and TRBJ1-2, with TRBD1 matching over 11 bases. V was pared by 0 bases and J by 6 bases, with 4 bases of the junction left unmatched. Germline CDR1 is SGHRS and CDR2 is YFSETQ. The CDR3 sequence is 15 residues long. The CDR3 protein is CASSLAVGQGDGYTF. Written as DNA, the CDR3 is TGCGCCAGCAGCTTGGCCGTGGGACAGGGGGATGGCTACACCTTC.

The J gene is TRBJ1-4, the V gene TRBV9; weak D call: TRBD1 (5 bases). The CDR3 has 14 residues. Germline CDR1 is SGDLS and CDR2 is YYNGEE. Trimming removed 0 bases at V and 7 bases at J, with 10 bases between. CDR3 region: CASSVDGGSEKLFF. Here the CDR3 DNA reads TGTGCCAGCAGCGTAGACGGGGGTAGTGAAAAACTGTTTTTT. Combining the CDR3 with reference TRBV9 and TRBJ1-4 gives the whole variable domain DSGVTQTPKHLITATGQRVTLRCSPRSGDLSVYWYQQSLDQGLQFLIQYYNGEERAKGNILERFSAQQFPDLHSELNLSSLELGDSALYFCASSVDGGSEKLFFGSGTQLSVL.

The chain employs TRBV19 and TRBJ1-6, with 10 nucleotides matching TRBD1. Per germline, CDR1 LNHDA and CDR2 SQIVND (reference sequence). After removal of 9 bases from V and 3 bases from J, the junction contained 8 bases not matched to a gene. The CDR3 is 16 residues long. CDR3 sequence reads: CASRDRGGDYNSPLHF. The CDR3 DNA is TGTGCCAGCCGGGACAGGGGAGGTGACTATAATTCACCCCTCCACTTT.

The gene calls are TRBV12-3 or TRBV12-4 and TRBJ2-7; TRBD2 matches 8 bases. CDR3 length: 13 residues. V shed 8 bases and J 3 bases; nucleotides not matched to a gene: 6. The CDR3 spells CASAGGSYYEQYF. The CDR3 DNA sequence: TGTGCCAGCGCGGGGGGCTCCTACTACGAGCAGTACTTC.